A selection of T cell receptor beta chains follows, all from one sample in a study of CD8 T cells in ankylosing spondylitis. A single record per CDR3 protein comes from TCRdb applying MiXCR to the 5' RACE reads. This table holds approximately 200,000 distinct CDR3 sequences, more than 10% found once. Sequenced: blood, either unsorted or a sorted T cell fraction (not recorded which). The receptors shown here come from a male donor with ankylosing spondylitis or in good health (not recorded which). Each CDR3 is given with its conserved first and last residue. D genes are given only for firm matches. The size of a clone is reported for some rows only, either as once, few or many, or as a class for expanded clones.

few | - | TRBJ2-7 | TRBV4-2 | TGTGCCAGCAGCCAGACTCCCGGCGGGGCCGCTATAGAGCAGTACTTC | CASSQTPGGAAIEQYF
few | TRBD2 | TRBJ2-2 | TRBV9 | TGTGCCAGCAGCGTAGGGACTAGCGGGGTTTTCACCGGGGAGCTGTTTTTT | CASSVGTSGVFTGELFF
- | - | TRBJ2-5 | TRBV4-1 | TGCGCCAGCAGCCAAGGCCCCCAACTCCCAGTCGGAGAGACCCAGTACTTC | CASSQGPQLPVGETQYF
many | TRBD2 | TRBJ2-3 | TRBV6-2/TRBV6-3 | TGTGCCAGCAGTTACTCAACTAGCGCAGATACGCAGTATTTT | CASSYSTSADTQYF
few | TRBD2 | TRBJ2-7 | TRBV7-6 | TGTGCCAGCAGCATCGGGACTAGCTACGAGCAGTACTTC | CASSIGTSYEQYF
few | TRBD2 | TRBJ2-1 | TRBV27 | TGTGCCAGCAGTTTAACAGCGGGACTAGCGTTTGAGCAGTTCTTC | CASSLTAGLAFEQFF
- | - | TRBJ2-1 | TRBV30 | TGTGCCTGGAGTGTAGCGGACAATGAGCAGTTCTTC | CAWSVADNEQFF
- | - | TRBJ1-2 | TRBV29-1 | TGCAGCGTTGACTGGGGGGCGAGGGGCTACACCTTC | CSVDWGARGYTF
- | TRBD1 | TRBJ2-2 | TRBV7-8 | TGTGCCAGCAGCTTGACAGGGGGCGCTGGGGGGGAGCTGTTTTTT | CASSLTGGAGGELFF
- | TRBD2 | TRBJ2-3 | TRBV4-1 | TGCGCCAGCAGCCAAGGACCCCTAGCGGTCCCCGGGGATACGCAGTATTTT | CASSQGPLAVPGDTQYF
- | - | TRBJ2-1 | TRBV7-2 | TGTGCCAGCAGCTTCTTCCTCTGGAACCTCCTTTACAATGAGCAGTTCTTC | CASSFFLWNLLYNEQFF
- | - | TRBJ1-1 | TRBV12-3/TRBV12-4 | TGTGCCAGCACCCTTAGGGGGGGCGTGGGCACTGAAGCTTTCTTT | CASTLRGGVGTEAFF
many | - | TRBJ2-7 | TRBV7-8 | TGTGCCAGCAGCTTTAGTAGCGAGAGCTCCTACGAGCAGTACTTC | CASSFSSESSYEQYF
- | - | TRBJ2-3 | TRBV12-3/TRBV12-4 | TGTGCCAGCACCCCGGATTGGGAGGACGGAGATACGCAGTATTTT | CASTPDWEDGDTQYF
few | TRBD1 | TRBJ2-1 | TRBV4-1 | TGCGCCAGCAGCCAAGATCGGACAGGGGGCTACAATGAGCAGTTCTTC | CASSQDRTGGYNEQFF
many | - | TRBJ2-2 | TRBV7-6 | TGTGCCAGCAGCCCGGACGGGACCGGGGAGCTGTTTTTT | CASSPDGTGELFF
many | - | TRBJ2-1 | TRBV29-1 | TGCAGCGTTGAAGCACAGTACAATGAGCAGTTCTTC | CSVEAQYNEQFF
- | TRBD2 | TRBJ2-3 | TRBV7-6 | TGTGCCAGCAGCTTAGGGGGGGGAGACGCAGATACGCAGTATTTT | CASSLGGGDADTQYF
few | TRBD2 | TRBJ2-2 | TRBV10-3 | TGTGCCATCAGTTTCGGAGCGGGAGAACCCGGGGAGCTGTTTTTT | CAISFGAGEPGELFF
- | - | TRBJ1-2 | TRBV4-1 | TGCGCCAGCAGATTCTGCACCTTC | CASRFCTF
- | - | TRBJ1-1 | TRBV27 | TGTGCCAGCAGTTTTGTGGCAGTCTCGGAAGCTTTCTTT | CASSFVAVSEAFF
- | - | TRBJ2-5 | TRBV5-1 | TGCGCCAGCAGCGTTAAGTTGTACCAAGAGACCCAGTACTTC | CASSVKLYQETQYF
few | - | TRBJ1-1 | TRBV6-6 | TGTGCCAGCGGACGGGGAAGGAACACTGAAGCTTTCTTC | CASGRGRNTEAFF
- | TRBD2 | TRBJ2-3 | TRBV12-3/TRBV12-4 | TGTGCCAGCAGTCCCAACCTAGCGGGAGCGGGAGATACGCAGTATTTT | CASSPNLAGAGDTQYF
few | - | TRBJ2-7 | TRBV29-1 | TGCAGCGTTGCCGACCGGGCCCCAGGGCCCTACGAGCAGTACTTC | CSVADRAPGPYEQYF
- | TRBD1 | TRBJ2-1 | TRBV7-9 | TGTGCCAGCAGCCAAGGACAGGGGGCGCGGAATGAGCAGTTCTTC | CASSQGQGARNEQFF
few | - | TRBJ2-7 | TRBV7-8 | TGTGCCAGCGACGGCAATCGGGGGACCGAGCAGTACTTC | CASDGNRGTEQYF
- | - | TRBJ2-2 | TRBV2 | TGTGCCAGCAGTGAAGGGGTGGAGACAAGGGTTGTAAACACCGGGGAGCTGTTTTTT | CASSEGVETRVVNTGELFF
many | - | TRBJ1-1 | TRBV6-5 | TGTGCCAGCAGTTACGCACACAATGTGGATGAAGCTTTCTTT | CASSYAHNVDEAFF
- | - | TRBJ1-6 | TRBV6-1 | TGTGCCAGCTCCGACGGATTTTCACCCCTCCACTTT | CASSDGFSPLHF
many | TRBD1 | TRBJ2-7 | TRBV5-5 | TGTGCCAGCAGCTTGGCGGACAGGGAGACCTACGAGCAGTACTTC | CASSLADRETYEQYF
many | - | TRBJ1-5 | TRBV4-1 | TGCGCCAGCAGCCAAGTAGGAAATCAGCCCCAGCATTTT | CASSQVGNQPQHF